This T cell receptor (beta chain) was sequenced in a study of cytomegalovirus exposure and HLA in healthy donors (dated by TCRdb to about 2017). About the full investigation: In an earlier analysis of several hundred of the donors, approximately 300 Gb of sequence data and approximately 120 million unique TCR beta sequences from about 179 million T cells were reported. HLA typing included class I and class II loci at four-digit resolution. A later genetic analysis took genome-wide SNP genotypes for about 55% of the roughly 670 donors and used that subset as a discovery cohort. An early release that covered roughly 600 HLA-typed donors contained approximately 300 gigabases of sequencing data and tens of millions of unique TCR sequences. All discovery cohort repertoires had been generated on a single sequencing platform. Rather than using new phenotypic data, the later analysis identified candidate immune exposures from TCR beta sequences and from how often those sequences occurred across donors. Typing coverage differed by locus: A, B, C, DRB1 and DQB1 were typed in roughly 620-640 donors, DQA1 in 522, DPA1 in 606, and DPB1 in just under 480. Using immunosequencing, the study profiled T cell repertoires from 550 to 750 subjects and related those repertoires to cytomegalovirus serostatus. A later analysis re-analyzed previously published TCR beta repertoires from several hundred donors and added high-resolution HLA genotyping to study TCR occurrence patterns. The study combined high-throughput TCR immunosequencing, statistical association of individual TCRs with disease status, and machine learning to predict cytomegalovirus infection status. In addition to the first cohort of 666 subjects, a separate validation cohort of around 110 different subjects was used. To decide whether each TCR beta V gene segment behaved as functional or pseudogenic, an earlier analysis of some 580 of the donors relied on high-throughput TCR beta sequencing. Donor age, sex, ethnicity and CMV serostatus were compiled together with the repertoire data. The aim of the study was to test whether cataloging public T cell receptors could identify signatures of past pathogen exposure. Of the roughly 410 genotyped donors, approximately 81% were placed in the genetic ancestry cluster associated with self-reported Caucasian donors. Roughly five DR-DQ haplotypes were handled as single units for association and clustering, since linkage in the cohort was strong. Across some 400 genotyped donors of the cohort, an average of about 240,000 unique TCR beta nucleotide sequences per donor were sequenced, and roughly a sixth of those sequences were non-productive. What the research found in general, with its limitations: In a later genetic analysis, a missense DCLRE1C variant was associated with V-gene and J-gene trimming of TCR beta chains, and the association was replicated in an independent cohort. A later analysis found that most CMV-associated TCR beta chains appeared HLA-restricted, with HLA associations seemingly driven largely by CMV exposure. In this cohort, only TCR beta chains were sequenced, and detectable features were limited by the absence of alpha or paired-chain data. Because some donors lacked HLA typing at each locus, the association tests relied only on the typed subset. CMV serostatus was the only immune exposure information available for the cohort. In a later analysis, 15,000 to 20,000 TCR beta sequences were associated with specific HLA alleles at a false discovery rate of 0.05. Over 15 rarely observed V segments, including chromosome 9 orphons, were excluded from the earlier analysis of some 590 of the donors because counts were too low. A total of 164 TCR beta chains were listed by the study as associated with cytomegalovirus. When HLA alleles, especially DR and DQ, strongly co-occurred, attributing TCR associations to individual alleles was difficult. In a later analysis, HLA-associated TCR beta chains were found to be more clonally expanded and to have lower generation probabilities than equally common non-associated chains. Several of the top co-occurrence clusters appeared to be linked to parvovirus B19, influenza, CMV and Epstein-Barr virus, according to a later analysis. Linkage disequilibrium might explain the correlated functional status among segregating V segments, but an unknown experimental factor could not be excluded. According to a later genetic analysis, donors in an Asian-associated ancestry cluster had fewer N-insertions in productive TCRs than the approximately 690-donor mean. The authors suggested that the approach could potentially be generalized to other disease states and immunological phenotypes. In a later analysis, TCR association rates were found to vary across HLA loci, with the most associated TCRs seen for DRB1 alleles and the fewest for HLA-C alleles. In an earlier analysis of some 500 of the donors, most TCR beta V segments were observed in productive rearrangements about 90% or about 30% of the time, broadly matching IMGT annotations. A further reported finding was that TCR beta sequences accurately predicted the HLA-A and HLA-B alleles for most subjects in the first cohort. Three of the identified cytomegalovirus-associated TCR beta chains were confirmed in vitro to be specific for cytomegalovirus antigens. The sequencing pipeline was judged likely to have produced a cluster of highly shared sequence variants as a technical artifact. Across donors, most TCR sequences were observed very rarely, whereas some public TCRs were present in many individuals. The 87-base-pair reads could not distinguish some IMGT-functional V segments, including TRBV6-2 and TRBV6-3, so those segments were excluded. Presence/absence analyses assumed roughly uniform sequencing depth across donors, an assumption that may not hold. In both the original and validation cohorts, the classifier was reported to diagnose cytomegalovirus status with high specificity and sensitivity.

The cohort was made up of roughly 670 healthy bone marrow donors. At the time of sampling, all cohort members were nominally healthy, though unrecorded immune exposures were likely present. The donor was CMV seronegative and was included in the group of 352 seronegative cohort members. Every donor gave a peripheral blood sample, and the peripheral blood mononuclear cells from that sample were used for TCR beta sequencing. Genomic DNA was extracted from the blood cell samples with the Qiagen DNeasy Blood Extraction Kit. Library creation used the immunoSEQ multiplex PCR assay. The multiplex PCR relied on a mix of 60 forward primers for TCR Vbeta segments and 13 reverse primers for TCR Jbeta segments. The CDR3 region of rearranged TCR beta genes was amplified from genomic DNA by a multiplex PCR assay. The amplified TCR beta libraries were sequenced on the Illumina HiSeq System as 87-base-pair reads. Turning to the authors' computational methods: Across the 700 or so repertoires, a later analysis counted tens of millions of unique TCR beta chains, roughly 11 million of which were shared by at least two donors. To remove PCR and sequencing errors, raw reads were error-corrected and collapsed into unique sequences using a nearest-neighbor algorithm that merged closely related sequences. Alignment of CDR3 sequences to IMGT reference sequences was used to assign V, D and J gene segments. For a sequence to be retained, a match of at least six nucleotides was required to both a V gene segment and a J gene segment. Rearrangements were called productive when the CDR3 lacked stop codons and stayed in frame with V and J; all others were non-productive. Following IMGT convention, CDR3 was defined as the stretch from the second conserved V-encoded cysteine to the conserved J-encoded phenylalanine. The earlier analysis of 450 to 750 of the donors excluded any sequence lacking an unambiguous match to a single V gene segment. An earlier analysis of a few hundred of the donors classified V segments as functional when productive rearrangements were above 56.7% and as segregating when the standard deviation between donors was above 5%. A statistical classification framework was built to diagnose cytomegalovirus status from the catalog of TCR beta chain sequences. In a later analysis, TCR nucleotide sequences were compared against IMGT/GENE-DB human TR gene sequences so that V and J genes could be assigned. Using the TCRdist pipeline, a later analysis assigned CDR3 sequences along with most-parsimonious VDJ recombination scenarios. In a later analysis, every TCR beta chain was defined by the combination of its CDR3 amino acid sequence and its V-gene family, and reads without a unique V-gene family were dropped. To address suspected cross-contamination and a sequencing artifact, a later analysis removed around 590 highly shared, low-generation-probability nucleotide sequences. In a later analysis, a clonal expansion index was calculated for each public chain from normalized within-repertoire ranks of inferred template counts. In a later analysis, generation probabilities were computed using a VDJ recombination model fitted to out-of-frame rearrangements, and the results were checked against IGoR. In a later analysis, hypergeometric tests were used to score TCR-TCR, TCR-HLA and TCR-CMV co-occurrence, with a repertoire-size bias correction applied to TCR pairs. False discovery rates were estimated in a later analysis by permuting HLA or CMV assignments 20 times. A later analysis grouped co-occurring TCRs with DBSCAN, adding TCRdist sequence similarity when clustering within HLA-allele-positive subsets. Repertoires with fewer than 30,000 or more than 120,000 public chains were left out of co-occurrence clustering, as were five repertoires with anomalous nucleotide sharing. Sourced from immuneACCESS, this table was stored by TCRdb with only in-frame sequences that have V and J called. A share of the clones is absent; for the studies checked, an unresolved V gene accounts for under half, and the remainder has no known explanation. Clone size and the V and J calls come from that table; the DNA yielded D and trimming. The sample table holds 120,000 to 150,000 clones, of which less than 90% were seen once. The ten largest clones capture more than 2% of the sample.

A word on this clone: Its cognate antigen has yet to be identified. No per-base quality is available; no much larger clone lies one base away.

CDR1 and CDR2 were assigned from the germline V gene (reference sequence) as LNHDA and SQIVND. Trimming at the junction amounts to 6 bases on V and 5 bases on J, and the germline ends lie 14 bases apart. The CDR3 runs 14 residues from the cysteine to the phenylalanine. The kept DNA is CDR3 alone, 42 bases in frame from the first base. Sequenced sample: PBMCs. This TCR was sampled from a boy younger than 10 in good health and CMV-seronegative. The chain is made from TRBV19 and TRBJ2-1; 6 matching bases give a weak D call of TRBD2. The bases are TGTGCCAGTAGCTTCACGGGGGAGGACAATGAGCAGTTCTTC. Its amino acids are CASSFTGEDNEQFF.